The sequence of this T cell receptor (beta chain) was determined in a study of T-cell reconstitution after alpha-beta-depleted transplantation in children. Findings of the study overall: From surviving recipient T cells and thymic progenitors came the high day-60 TCRbeta diversity observed in some patients. Fresh T-cell production supplied most of the T-cell counts and diversity seen one year after transplant. Expanded graft clones, several hundred of them, were reportedly the source of alpha-beta T cells about two months after transplant.

This CDR3 comprises 15 residues. Trimming took 2 bases from V and 3 from J, leaving 13 bases between them. CDR1 MNHEY and CDR2 SVGAGI come from the germline V gene. In this sample, this clonotype turned up a few times. Its antigen is undetermined. A library of TCRbeta sequences, prepared with unique molecular identifiers, was generated. TCRdb passed the PCR reads through MiXCR, listing each CDR3 protein once. The profile covers just over 200,000 distinct CDR3 sequences, with roughly 9.1% appearing a single time and about a third taken by the ten largest. The TCR sequence derives from a male patient aged 2 to 10 who had a stem cell transplant for acute myeloid leukemia, so the T cells may come from the graft donor. The sample consisted of PBMCs, mostly from graft donor cells, taken 360 days after TCRalphabeta/CD19-depleted stem cell transplant. The J gene is TRBJ1-1, the V gene TRBV6-5; tentative D call: TRBD1 (5 bases). In DNA, the CDR3 is TGTGCCAGCAGTTACGGTGGGGCAGGAGACACTGAAGCTTTCTTT. Translating it yields CASSYGGAGDTEAFF.